The 12 T cell receptor beta chains below come from one sample, sequenced in a study of cytomegalovirus exposure and HLA in healthy donors. The PCR was carried out with 60 Vbeta primers and 13 Jbeta primers. Profiling relied on immunoSEQ multiplex PCR, and the TCRdb table lists in-frame clones only, not all of them. This table holds about 160,000 clones. The sequenced sample consisted of PBMCs. These receptors originate from a woman aged 60-75 years in good health and CMV-seronegative.

The chain employs TRBV25-1 and TRBJ2-5, with D perhaps matching TRBD2 (6 bases). Germline assignment: CDR1 MGHDK and CDR2 SYGVNS. The CDR3 spans 14 residues. Trimming shortened V by 6 bases and J by 4 bases, and 15 bases separated the two germline ends. The DNA for the CDR3 is TGTGCCAGCAGCCCATTGGGGCGGGGAGAGACCCAGTACTTC. Encoded protein: CASSPLGRGETQYF.

The rearrangement uses TRBV5-1 and TRBJ2-1; tentatively, D is TRBD1 (6 bases). V was pared by 4 bases and J by 4 bases, with 12 bases between. Germline V CDR1 and CDR2: SGHRS, YFSETQ. CDR3 size: 14 residues. CDR3 sequence: CASSQMTGYNEQFF. The CDR3 coding sequence is TGCGCCAGCAGCCAGATGACAGGTTACAATGAGCAGTTCTTC. Filled out from reference TRBV5-1 and TRBJ2-1, the complete variable domain reads KAGVTQTPRYLIKTRGQQVTLSCSPISGHRSVSWYQQTPGQGLQFLFEYFSETQRNKGNFPGRFSGRQFSNSRSEMNVSTLELGDSALYLCASSQMTGYNEQFFGPGTRLTVL.

The chain combines TRBV4-1 with TRBJ1-5, with D perhaps TRBD1 (5 bases). Germline assignment: CDR1 MGHRA and CDR2 YSYEKL. V was trimmed by 0 bases and J by 10 bases, leaving 10 bases between them. This CDR3 is 13 amino acids long. In DNA form, the CDR3 reads TGCGCCAGCAGCCAAGATATACAGGCTCCCCAGCATTTT. Its translation: CASSQDIQAPQHF.

The chain carries TRBV7-2 and TRBJ2-1; TRBD2 matches 9 bases. The germline V gene encodes CDR1 SGHTA and CDR2 FQGNSA. This CDR3 comprises 16 residues. V lost 1 base, J lost 2 bases, and 3 bases stayed unmatched. The CDR3 coding sequence is TGTGCCAGCAGCTTAGGCGGCGGGAGGGCCTACAATGAGCAGTTCTTC. Protein product: CASSLGGGRAYNEQFF.

The chain couples TRBV6-1 to TRBJ1-1; 7 positions match TRBD1. CDR1 is MNHNS, CDR2 SASEGT, per germline. The CDR3 contains 13 residues. V shed 3 bases and J 10 bases; nucleotides not matched to a gene: 8. This CDR3 is CASSEDRRGGAFF. In nucleotides, the CDR3 is TGTGCCAGCAGTGAGGACAGGCGAGGGGGAGCTTTCTTT.

V is TRBV6-1 and J is TRBJ1-5, with TRBD1 matching 7 bases. The CDR3 totals 14 residues. Germline CDR1 MNHNS, CDR2 SASEGT. V lost 6 bases and J lost 0; bases outside the gene matches: 2. CDR3 DNA: TGTGCCAGCAGAGACAGGGTTAGCAATCAGCCCCAGCATTTT. Protein product: CASRDRVSNQPQHF.

The chain recombines TRBV11-2 with TRBJ1-6; perhaps TRBD1 as D (6 bases). Germline V gene sequence: CDR1 SGHAT, CDR2 FQNNGV. The CDR3 extends over 14 amino acids. V lost 3 bases and J 10 bases, leaving 13 bases between the germline ends. The CDR3 sequence: CASSFTGFGSPLHF. The CDR3 DNA follows: TGTGCCAGCAGCTTCACAGGGTTTGGCTCACCCCTCCACTTT.

This CDR3 reads CASSWGQMNTEAFF. In DNA form, the CDR3 reads TGTGCCAGCAGCTGGGGACAGATGAACACTGAAGCTTTCTTT. The chain carries TRBV7-8 and TRBJ1-1; 7 bases match TRBD1. The J segment lost 0 bases and the V segment lost 4 bases, leaving 2 bases of the junction unmatched. The CDR3 consists of 14 residues. CDR1 and CDR2 (germline): SGHVS, FQNEAQ.

V is TRBV2 and J is TRBJ2-7; D is possibly TRBD2 (5 bases). V lost 1 base and J 4 bases, leaving 11 bases between the germline ends. Germline lookup yields CDR1 SNHLY and CDR2 FYNNEI. The CDR3 contains 14 residues. In DNA form, the CDR3 reads TGTGCCAGCAGTGAAGAGCGGTCCGGGTACGAGCAGTACTTC. Translation gives CASSEERSGYEQYF.

This chain links TRBV9 with TRBJ1-4; TRBD1 aligns across 9 bases. V lost 0 bases to trimming and J lost 5 bases; unmatched junction nucleotides: 8. From germline, CDR1 is SGDLS and CDR2 YYNGEE. CDR3 size: 17 residues. In nucleotides, the CDR3 is TGTGCCAGCAGCGTAGAAGGGACCGGGACAGGGAATGAAAAACTGTTTTTT. Translation gives CASSVEGTGTGNEKLFF.

The genes are TRBV5-6 and TRBJ2-5, with 7 nucleotides matching TRBD1. The better agreement between TRBJ2-7 and the DNA end casts doubt on the J call. The CDR3 spans 15 residues. Germline CDR1 reads SGHDT; CDR2 reads YYEEEE. The CDR3 loop reads CASSPDGTATYEQYF. The CDR3 DNA follows: TGTGCCAGCAGCCCCGACGGGACAGCCACCTACGAGCAGTACTTC.

The genes are TRBV6-5 and TRBJ1-4; a weak D match, TRBD1 (6 bases). Germline V lookup: CDR1 MNHEY, CDR2 SVGAGI. The CDR3 loop spans 12 amino acids. V lost 4 bases to trimming and J lost 12 bases, with 12 bases between them. Here the CDR3 DNA reads TGTGCCAGCAGTTTCCTACAGGGCCAACTGTTTTTT. Translation: CASSFLQGQLFF.